Below, 15 T cell receptor beta chains from the same sample are listed, as sequenced in a study of cytomegalovirus exposure and HLA in healthy donors. Here immunoSEQ multiplex PCR was the method, and the copy in TCRdb shows in-frame clones only, minus some. The profile shows 250,000 to 300,000 clones, roughly 85% of them singletons. Sequences were obtained from PBMCs. The receptors were sampled from a woman between 18 and 29 years old in good health and CMV-seronegative.

The rearrangement links TRBV6-6 to TRBJ2-7; 9 nucleotides agree with TRBD1. V shed 6 bases and J 4 bases; nucleotides not matched to a gene: 10. Looked up from germline, CDR1 is MNHNY and CDR2 is SVGAGI (reference sequence). This CDR3 has 15 amino acids. CDR3 sequence: CASSSRQGVNYEQYF. The CDR3 DNA follows: TGTGCCAGCAGCTCCCGACAGGGGGTTAATTACGAGCAGTACTTC.

The gene calls are TRBV7-2 and TRBJ2-7; TRBD2 matches 8 bases. Germline assignment: CDR1 SGHTA and CDR2 FQGNSA. The V segment lost 3 bases and the J segment 2 bases; nucleotides outside the gene matches: 6. The length of the CDR3 is 15 residues. CDR3 DNA: TGTGCCAGCAGCTTTCCGGGGGGGCAAGCCTACGAGCAGTACTTC. Translated: CASSFPGGQAYEQYF.

The rearrangement links TRBV18 to TRBJ1-5; 8 bases agree with TRBD1. The CDR3 totals 16 residues. V lost 0 bases and J lost 7; bases outside the gene matches: 8. Germline lookup yields CDR1 KGHSH and CDR2 LQKENI. In nucleotides, the CDR3 is TGTGCCAGCTCACCACCGGGCAGGGGGCTTAACCAGCCCCAGCATTTT. Protein sequence: CASSPPGRGLNQPQHF.

The J gene is TRBJ1-4, the V gene TRBV5-1; 9 bases match TRBD1. This CDR3 region has 14 residues. Trimming removed 2 bases from V and 6 bases from J; junction bases left unmatched: 2. Germline CDR1 reads SGHRS; CDR2 reads YFSETQ. The CDR3 coding sequence is TGCGCCAGCAGCTTCACAGGGGGCTATGAAAAACTGTTTTTT. Translation: CASSFTGGYEKLFF.

This clone was seen only once. V gene TRBV4-3 combines with J gene TRBJ1-1; a weak D match, TRBD1 (5 bases). This CDR3 has 13 amino acids. V lost 4 bases and J 4 bases, leaving 10 bases between the germline ends. CDR1 and CDR2 (germline): LGHNA, YSLEER. The CDR3 reads CASSLGLFTEAFF. Written as DNA, the CDR3 is TGCGCCAGCAGCCTGGGGCTGTTCACTGAAGCTTTCTTT.

The count of this clone is one. The DNA for the CDR3 is TGCGCCAGCAGCGACACCAGGGGGAGAAATGGCTACACCTTC. This gives the protein CASSDTRGRNGYTF. The V and J genes are TRBV5-1 and TRBJ1-2, with 7 bases that match TRBD1. The junction had 9 bases not matched to a gene; V was cut back by 4 bases and J by 6 bases. CDR3 size: 14 residues. The germline CDR1 and CDR2 sequences are SGHRS and YFSETQ.

The chain has TRBV25-1 and TRBJ2-7; TRBD1 matches at 7 bases. Germline CDR1 and CDR2: MGHDK and SYGVNS. V lost 3 bases and J lost 0; bases outside the gene matches: 8. The CDR3 spans 16 residues. CDR3 in DNA: TGTGCCAGCAGTGATTTAGGGACAGAGTACTCCTACGAGCAGTACTTC. The encoded protein is CASSDLGTEYSYEQYF.

This chain links TRBV6-5 with TRBJ1-1; TRBD1 matches at 7 bases. Germline lookup yields CDR1 MNHEY and CDR2 SVGAGI. Trimming at V came to 7 bases and at J to 5 bases, leaving 7 bases not matched to a gene. The CDR3 covers 13 residues. The CDR3 DNA reads TGTGCCAGCACCAATTACAGGGGAACTGAAGCTTTCTTT. Its translation is CASTNYRGTEAFF.

The chain links TRBV19 to TRBJ2-5; 8 bases fit TRBD1. The CDR3 consists of 15 residues. The J segment lost 5 bases and the V segment lost 2 bases, leaving 7 bases of the junction unmatched. Germline-derived CDR1 and CDR2 are LNHDA and SQIVND (reference sequence). CDR3 sequence reads: CASSILSGGRETQYF. DNA of the CDR3: TGTGCCAGTAGTATATTGTCAGGGGGCCGGGAGACCCAGTACTTC.

The genes are TRBV5-4 and TRBJ2-2; no firm D call. The CDR3 runs 14 residues. Germline CDR1 reads SGHNT; CDR2 reads YYREEE (reference sequence). The germline V and J ends were trimmed by 4 bases and 1 base, with 8 bases remaining between them. The CDR3 sequence is CASSRLLNTGELFF. CDR3 nucleotides: TGTGCCAGCAGCCGACTCTTGAACACCGGGGAGCTGTTTTTT.

The genes are TRBV27 and TRBJ2-3; 12 nucleotides line up with TRBD1. The trim removed 6 bases at V and 4 bases at J, leaving 8 bases unmatched. The CDR3 covers 16 residues. Germline CDR1 is MNHEY and CDR2 is SMNVEV (reference sequence). In DNA, the CDR3 is TGTGCCAGCAGACTAAGGGACAGGGGGCGAGCAGATACGCAGTATTTT. Its translation: CASRLRDRGRADTQYF.

With respect to this clone: Within the sample, other DNA sequences also encode this same CDR3. The chain is built from TRBV29-1 and TRBJ1-2, with 7 nucleotides matching TRBD1. Looked up from germline, CDR1 is SQVTM and CDR2 is ANQGSEA. The CDR3 loop spans 13 amino acids. V gave up 1 base and J gave up 6 bases; unmatched junction bases: 5. The CDR3 DNA sequence: TGCAGCGTTGAAGGACAGGGTGACCATGGCTACACCTTC. Protein product: CSVEGQGDHGYTF.

The chain uses TRBV19 and TRBJ2-7, with a tentative D call TRBD1 (6 bases). Germline CDR1 reads LNHDA; CDR2 reads SQIVND (reference sequence). With 3 bases removed from V and 2 bases from J, the gap between germline ends came to 14 bases. The CDR3 loop spans 15 amino acids. The CDR3 sequence: CASSIQDRSPYEQYF. The CDR3 region has the DNA TGTGCCAGTAGTATCCAGGACAGATCCCCCTACGAGCAGTACTTC.

CDR3 residues: CASSESLWQANEQYF. The CDR3 bases are TGCGCCAGCAGTGAGTCTCTGTGGCAGGCCAACGAGCAGTACTTC. The rearrangement uses TRBV10-1 and TRBJ2-7; D not resolved. The germline V gene encodes CDR1 WNHNN and CDR2 SYGVQD (reference sequence). CDR3 size: 15 residues. V was trimmed by 0 bases and J by 5 bases, leaving 14 bases between them.

V gene TRBV30 combines with J gene TRBJ1-2; D may be TRBD1 (6 bases). V gave up 4 bases and J gave up 1 base, with 28 bases separating them. From germline, CDR1 is GTSNPN and CDR2 SVGIG (reference sequence). The CDR3 runs to 19 residues. The DNA for the CDR3 is TGTGCCTGGATATCCTCTCACCAACGAAGGGGGATCTATAACTATGGCTACACCTTC. Encoded protein: CAWISSHQRRGIYNYGYTF.